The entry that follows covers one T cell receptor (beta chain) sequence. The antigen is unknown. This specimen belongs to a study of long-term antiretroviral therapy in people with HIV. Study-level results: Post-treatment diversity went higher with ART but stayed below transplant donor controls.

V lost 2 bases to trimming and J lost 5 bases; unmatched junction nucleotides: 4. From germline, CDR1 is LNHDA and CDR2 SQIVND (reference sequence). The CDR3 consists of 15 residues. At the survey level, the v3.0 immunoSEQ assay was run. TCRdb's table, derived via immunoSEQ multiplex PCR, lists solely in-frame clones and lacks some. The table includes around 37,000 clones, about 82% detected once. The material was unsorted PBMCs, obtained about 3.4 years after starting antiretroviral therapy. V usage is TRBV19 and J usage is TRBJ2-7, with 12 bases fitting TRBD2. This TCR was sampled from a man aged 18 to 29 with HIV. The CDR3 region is CASSIPTSGSHEQYF. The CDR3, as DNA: TGTGCCAGTAGTATACCGACTAGCGGGAGCCACGAGCAGTACTTC.